This T cell receptor (beta chain) derives from a study of cytomegalovirus exposure and HLA in healthy donors. 13 Jbeta primers and 60 Vbeta primers were used for the PCR. Assay used: immunoSEQ multiplex PCR; TCRdb lists only in-frame clones, some missing. The sample lists 95,000 to 110,000 clones; approximately 74% were seen once. This CDR3 has 16 residues. V was pared by 0 bases and J by 6 bases, with 5 bases of the junction left unmatched. Germline loops: CDR1 LGHNA, CDR2 YSLEER. This clone was seen a single time. Sample: PBMCs. The gene calls are TRBV4-3 and TRBJ2-3; 11 bases line up with TRBD2. This sequence was found in a middle-aged woman in good health and CMV-seropositive. The CDR3: CASSQETSGGGDTQYF. The CDR3 coding sequence is TGCGCCAGCAGCCAAGAAACTAGCGGGGGAGGCGATACGCAGTATTTT.